A selection of T cell receptor beta chains follows, all from one sample in a study of T cells in tumors after PD-1 blockade. Clones were read by immunoSEQ multiplex PCR, and TCRdb kept only the in-frame ones, dropping some. In the table there are more than 40,000 clones, roughly 84% of which are singletons. Sequences were derived from PBMCs, sampled before anti-PD-1 therapy. These receptor sequences come from a human donor with advanced basal cell or squamous cell carcinoma (not recorded which). CDR3s include the opening cysteine and the closing phenylalanine or tryptophan. Clone size appears in some rows only: once, few, many, or a class for an expanded clone.

size,V,J,CDR3
-,TRBV19,TRBJ1-2,CASSIGTGSGYTF
few,TRBV5-1,TRBJ2-1,CASSLDRSYNEQFF
-,TRBV10-1,TRBJ2-7,CASSELGFGYEQYF
-,TRBV10-3,TRBJ2-2,CAISESYEQGPEELFF
-,TRBV3-1/TRBV3-2,TRBJ2-7,CASSQATEQYF
-,TRBV5-4,TRBJ2-7,CASSSRVSYEQYF
-,TRBV25-1,TRBJ1-2,CASRDEGNYGYTF
-,TRBV6-5,TRBJ2-2,CASSYSGPLNTGELFF
-,TRBV6-6,TRBJ2-3,CASSYTQRGGTDTQYF
-,TRBV19,TRBJ2-4,CASSPPVPLAKNIQYF
-,TRBV5-1,TRBJ2-5,CASSRQGEETQYF
-,TRBV7-2,TRBJ2-3,CASSLGGPDTQYF
-,TRBV9,TRBJ2-2,CASSALSSRNTGELFF
-,TRBV19,TRBJ2-6,CASSSRPASGANVLTF
-,TRBV27,TRBJ2-7,CASSLGGRRDEQYF
-,TRBV13,TRBJ2-1,CASSLALPDEQFF
-,TRBV13,TRBJ2-7,CASSLEKEGGASYEQYF
once,TRBV5-1,TRBJ2-6,CASSPGHFSGANVLTF
-,TRBV5-4,TRBJ2-6,CASSPWTGTGANVLTF
-,TRBV24-1,TRBJ2-3,CATSDSTESTDTQYF
few,TRBV19,TRBJ2-3,CASSGRDGTPTDTQYF
-,TRBV14,TRBJ2-1,CASSQDVGQGTGEQFF
-,TRBV5-8,TRBJ1-5,CASRPDPSNQPQHF
-,TRBV29-1,TRBJ2-7,CSAEDGTVSYEQYF
few,TRBV7-9,TRBJ2-7,CASSHSYEQYF
-,TRBV9,TRBJ2-1,CASSVGWSSYNEQFF
-,TRBV5-1,TRBJ2-1,CASTWDMNEQFF
-,TRBV6-5,TRBJ1-6,CASSTGFSPLHF
few,TRBV28,TRBJ2-5,CASSRRGPGTQYF
-,TRBV28,TRBJ2-7,CASSRQGSDEQYF
-,TRBV24-1,TRBJ2-3,CATSDLKAGTSARTDTQYF
-,TRBV5-1,TRBJ1-2,CASSPGENYGYTF
-,TRBV5-5,TRBJ2-5,CASSLWGGLQETQYF